This T cell receptor beta chain originates from a study of cytomegalovirus exposure and HLA in healthy donors. The PCR contained 60 Vbeta and 13 Jbeta primers. Data came from immunoSEQ multiplex PCR; TCRdb stores just in-frame clones and leaves some out. The sample has approximately 150,000 clones, roughly 85% seen once. General observations from the study: The authors enumerated over 150 TCR beta chains as linked to cytomegalovirus. More clonal expansion characterized HLA-associated TCR beta chains than equally common others in a later analysis. CMV antigen specificity of a few CMV-associated chains was confirmed in vitro.

Comment on this clone: What it binds is unknown.

CDR3 length equals 14 residues. Trimming cost V 6 bases and J 3 bases; bases outside gene matches: 4. Germline assignment: CDR1 LNHDA and CDR2 SQIVND (reference sequence). The specimen sequenced was PBMCs. The chain joins TRBV19 to TRBJ2-1, with 8 bases aligning to TRBD2. This sequence originates from a male donor in good health and CMV-seronegative. As DNA, the CDR3 is TGTGCCAGTAGCTTCGGGGGGGACTACAATGAGCAGTTCTTC. Its protein is CASSFGGDYNEQFF.